This T cell receptor (beta chain) was retrieved from a study of spatial heterogeneity in lung cancer. The time point here: blood at routine non-recurrence follow-up after resection. This clonotype was detected many times. TCRdb re-derived calls from the 5' RACE reads in MiXCR, one entry per CDR3 protein. The sample records about 120,000 distinct CDR3 sequences, roughly 10% being singletons. The CDR3 extends over 14 amino acids. CDR1 is SEHNR and CDR2 is FQNEAQ in the germline V gene (reference sequence). Between the trimmed V and J ends, which lost 6 bases and 1 base, there was a span of 9 bases. The rearrangement links TRBV7-9 to TRBJ2-2; D is unclear. This TCR was recovered from a female donor with early-stage non-small cell lung cancer. The sample in question was PBMCs, obtained at follow-up. In nucleotides, the CDR3 is TGTGCCAGCAGTGCCAAGGTGAACACCGGGGAGCTGTTTTTT. It encodes CASSAKVNTGELFF. Complete variable domain (other parts from reference TRBV7-9 and TRBJ2-2): DTGVSQNPRHKITKRGQNVTFRCDPISEHNRLYWYRQTLGQGPEFLTYFQNEAQLEKSRLLSDRFSAERPKGSFSTLEIQRTEQGDSAMYLCASSAKVNTGELFFGEGSRLTVL.